This TCR beta chain derives from a study of T cell responses to AZD1222 COVID-19 vaccine (dated by TCRdb to 2020 to 2022). For the study in its entirety: A total of 233 trial participants underwent TCR sequencing, of whom 200 to 220 had received two doses of AZD1222 and roughly 26 had received two doses of the MenACWY control vaccine. Trial participants were enrolled into age subgroups of 18-55, 56-69 and 70-plus years, which contained 148, 28 and 57 TCR-sequenced participants, respectively.

General conclusions and limits of the study: Participants were mostly white British and included more females than males, and it was suggested by the authors that clonal diversity may have been underestimated. Because no samples from the day 14 peak response were available, repertoires could be characterized only after the peak T cell response. The vaccine-associated CD4 TCRs covered the entire spike protein, and the dominant responses fell in regions 160-218 and 743-854. Reportedly, close to half of the unique spike-specific TCRs recognized epitopes lying outside the regions that are mutated in the B.1.351 and B.1.1.7 variants. After two AZD1222 doses, both the breadth and the depth of spike-specific TCRs were significantly higher than at day 0 and than in MenACWY recipients. Only a handful of AZD1222 recipients were SARS-CoV-2 seropositive at baseline, limiting conclusions about previously exposed vaccinees. In the small 56-69-year group, the increase in depth fell short of significance, most likely because of low power.

Between the V and J ends, shortened by 4 bases and 9 bases respectively, the junction contains 10 bases. The CDR3 goes from the cysteine to the phenylalanine over 11 residues. The entry retains the CDR3 DNA only, 33 bases that are in frame from base 1. The germline V gene gives CDR1 as SGHTA and CDR2 as FQGNSA. With respect to this clone: Its antigen has not been determined. Base qualities are missing; no much larger clone stands one base away.

The CDR3 regions of human TCRbeta chains were analyzed by immunosequencing. Turning to the authors' computational methods: TCRs in the repertoires were compared against a reference library of SARS-CoV-2-specific TCRs that had been generated with the MIRA antigen-specificity platform. Breadth meant the fraction of unique TCRs that were SARS-CoV-2-associated, whereas depth meant the fraction of total T cells that were SARS-CoV-2-associated. Using the MIRA data, every spike-specific TCR was mapped to the spike region that the TCR reacted to and assigned to either a CD4 or a CD8 class. Log10-transformed breadth and depth values were compared by one-way ANOVA with Sidak's multiple comparisons tests. TCRdb provides this immuneACCESS table in a form limited to in-frame rearrangements. Some clones are lacking; in checked studies, under half of them reflect an unresolved V gene, and why the rest are absent is not known. V and J calls and clone size are those listed in that table; D and trimming were worked out from the DNA. The table for this sample lists more than 85,000 clones; over 85% of them were counted only once. 2% to 2.5% of the sample is taken by the ten largest.

The time point label of this sample denotes: about 28 days (+/-7) after the second vaccine dose. AZD1222 recipients whose second dose came at about 4 weeks and those whose second dose came at about 12 weeks were combined into one group, since spike-specific TCR depth and breadth did not differ between the two schedules. Vaccinee samples came from UK trials COV001 and COV002, including a single-blind randomized controlled phase 2/3 trial of AZD1222 (ChAdOx1 nCoV-19) in healthy adults. For TCRbeta chain sequencing, PBMC samples from trial participants were taken at day 0 and at day 28 after the second dose.

This clonotype was obtained from an adult who received the AZD1222 COVID-19 vaccine. The sample in question was peripheral blood, obtained 28 days after the second AZD1222 dose. The chain links TRBV7-2 with TRBJ2-7; the D segment is perhaps TRBD1 or TRBD2, each sharing 6 matched bases. The CDR3 sequence is CASSSGGGQYF. The bases read TGTGCCAGCAGCTCCGGGGGCGGGCAGTACTTC.